What follows is one T cell receptor beta chain and its context. The antigen is unknown. Pooled together were second doses at about 4 or about 12 weeks. Clones were read by immunoSEQ multiplex PCR, and TCRdb kept only the in-frame ones, dropping some. The data hold 130,000 or so clones, with under 95% observed a single time. This specimen comes from a study of T cell responses to AZD1222 COVID-19 vaccine. Findings of the study overall: Spike-wide vaccine-associated CD4 TCRs dominated at 160-218 and 743-854. The study reported that nearly half of spike-specific TCRs target unmutated variant regions. Clonal diversity may have been underestimated in mostly white British donors.

Germline CDR1 reads DFQATT; CDR2 reads SNEGSKA (reference sequence). V lost 6 bases, J lost 15 bases, and 10 bases stayed unmatched. CDR3 size: 11 residues. The chain links TRBV20-1 to TRBJ2-1, with TRBD2 identical over 8 bases. The sample consisted of peripheral blood, taken 28 days after the second AZD1222 dose. The TCR originated in an adult who received the AZD1222 COVID-19 vaccine. The CDR3 DNA reads as TGCAGTGCGAAAGACAGCGGGAGATGGTTCTTC. Its translation is CSAKDSGRWFF.